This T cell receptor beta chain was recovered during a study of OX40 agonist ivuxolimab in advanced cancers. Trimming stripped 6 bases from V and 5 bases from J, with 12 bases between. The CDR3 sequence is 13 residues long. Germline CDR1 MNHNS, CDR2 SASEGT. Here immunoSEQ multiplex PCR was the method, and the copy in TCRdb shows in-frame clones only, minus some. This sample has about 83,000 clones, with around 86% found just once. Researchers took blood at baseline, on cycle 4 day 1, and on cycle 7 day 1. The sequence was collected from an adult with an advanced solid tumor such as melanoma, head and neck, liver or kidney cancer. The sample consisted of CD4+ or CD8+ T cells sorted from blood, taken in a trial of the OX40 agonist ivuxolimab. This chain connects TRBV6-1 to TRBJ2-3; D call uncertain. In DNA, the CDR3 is TGTGCCAGCAGCGACACCCCCTTAGATACGCAGTATTTT. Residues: CASSDTPLDTQYF.